This passage covers 26 T cell receptor beta chains from one sample sequenced in a study of cytomegalovirus exposure and HLA in healthy donors. Method: immunoSEQ multiplex PCR; TCRdb's copy keeps in-frame clones and lacks some. The sample has some 170,000 clones, about 83% seen once. What was sequenced was PBMCs. The receptors here all came from a woman aged 30 to 39 in good health and CMV-seronegative.

This chain uses TRBV5-5 with TRBJ1-6; no definite D call. The V gene's germline CDR1 is SGHKS and CDR2 YYEKEE (reference sequence). Trimming left V 0 bases short and J 7 bases short, with 17 bases between. The CDR3 has 17 amino acids. This CDR3 is CASSLVAQVTNNSPLHF. CDR3 sequence (DNA): TGTGCCAGCAGCTTGGTGGCCCAAGTGACTAACAATTCACCCCTCCACTTT.

The chain carries TRBV18 and TRBJ1-3, with 8 bases aligning to TRBD1. The CDR3 loop spans 17 amino acids. CDR1 and CDR2 (germline): KGHSH, LQKENI. The trim removed 2 bases at V and 4 bases at J, leaving 10 bases unmatched. The CDR3 DNA reads TGTGCCAGCTCACCAGTAGGAACAGGGGGGCCCGGAAACACCATATATTTT. Its protein is CASSPVGTGGPGNTIYF.

The chain has TRBV5-6 and TRBJ2-7; 7 bases agree with TRBD1. The CDR3 totals 14 residues. V shed 5 bases and J 2 bases; nucleotides not matched to a gene: 7. CDR1 and CDR2 (germline): SGHDT, YYEEEE. DNA for the CDR3: TGTGCCAGCAGTTTGCCGGGACAGACCTACGAGCAGTACTTC. This translates into CASSLPGQTYEQYF.

The chain couples TRBV10-2 to TRBJ1-2; 10 positions agree with TRBD1. Germline V CDR1 and CDR2: WSHSY, SAAADI. The CDR3 covers 18 residues. Trimming took 6 bases from V and 3 from J; bases not matched to a gene: 16. Written as DNA, the CDR3 is TGCGCCAGCAGCGAAGGCCGACAGGGGGCCTATTTACACTATGGCTACACCTTC. It is translated as CASSEGRQGAYLHYGYTF.

The chain is built from TRBV18 and TRBJ2-7; TRBD2 aligns across 9 bases. Germline V gives CDR1 KGHSH, CDR2 LQKENI. V dropped 4 bases and J dropped 2; count of bases not matched to a gene: 3. CDR3 length: 14 amino acids. The CDR3 sequence: CASSLERGAYEQYF. The CDR3 DNA is TGTGCCAGCTCACTGGAGCGGGGGGCCTACGAGCAGTACTTC.

The chain is built from TRBV19 and TRBJ1-2; D might be TRBD1 (6 bases). V lost 4 bases and J 8 bases, leaving 8 bases between the germline ends. Germline V gene lookup returns CDR1 LNHDA and CDR2 SQIVND (reference sequence). This CDR3 region has 11 residues. The CDR3 bases are TGTGCCAGTAGTAGGACAGACGGCTACACCTTC. This translates into CASSRTDGYTF.

The CDR3 DNA follows: TGTGCCAGCAGTTTAATAGGCGGTGAGCAGTTCTTC. This encodes CASSLIGGEQFF. V is TRBV27 and J is TRBJ2-1; D call uncertain. Germline values: CDR1 MNHEY, CDR2 SMNVEV (reference sequence). This CDR3 region has 12 residues. With 2 bases removed from V and 9 bases from J, the gap between germline ends came to 8 bases.

This clone was detected once. The DNA of the CDR3 is TGTGCCAGCAGCTTAGCCGCCGGAGCTTTCTTT. Its translation: CASSLAAGAFF. The chain links TRBV7-9 to TRBJ1-1; D gene ambiguous. The germline V gene encodes CDR1 SEHNR and CDR2 FQNEAQ (reference sequence). With 0 bases removed from V and 10 bases from J, the gap between germline ends came to 6 bases. The CDR3 contains 11 residues. Drawing the rest from reference TRBV7-9 and TRBJ1-1, the complete variable domain is DTGVSQNPRHKITKRGQNVTFRCDPISEHNRLYWYRQTLGQGPEFLTYFQNEAQLEKSRLLSDRFSAERPKGSFSTLEIQRTEQGDSAMYLCASSLAAGAFFGQGTRLTVV.

The rearrangement links TRBV5-1 to TRBJ1-2; unclear D gene. The V gene lost 5 bases and the J gene lost 3 bases, with 8 bases spanning the gap. The V gene's germline CDR1 is SGHRS and CDR2 YFSETQ. This CDR3 region has 12 residues. The CDR3 DNA follows: TGCGCCAGCAGTCCTTCCCACTATGGCTACACCTTC. It specifies CASSPSHYGYTF.

The V and J genes are TRBV5-1 and TRBJ2-7; 10 bases line up with TRBD2. This CDR3 region has 15 residues. The V segment lost 0 bases and the J segment 4 bases; nucleotides outside the gene matches: 4. Germline V gene sequence: CDR1 SGHRS, CDR2 YFSETQ. The DNA for the CDR3 is TGCGCCAGCAGCTTGGTTAGCGGGGGGAAATACGAGCAGTACTTC. Protein sequence: CASSLVSGGKYEQYF.

In this sample, this clone turned up a few times. The chain uses TRBV6-6 and TRBJ1-6, with no clear D. Trimming took 7 bases from V and 7 from J, leaving 11 bases between them. The CDR3 totals 13 residues. Germline assignment: CDR1 MNHNY and CDR2 SVGAGI (reference sequence). The CDR3 spells CASNMAWNSPLHF. DNA of the CDR3: TGTGCCAGCAATATGGCTTGGAATTCACCCCTCCACTTT.

This clone came up many times. V is TRBV10-2 and J is TRBJ1-5; D is perhaps TRBD1 (5 bases). The CDR3 covers 18 residues. CDR1 is WSHSY and CDR2 is SAAADI in the germline V gene. Trimming pared 3 bases from V and 4 bases from J, leaving 22 bases between. The CDR3 loop reads CASSDLNRVNRQNQPQHF. CDR3 sequence (DNA): TGCGCCAGCAGTGATCTTAATCGGGTTAACAGACAGAATCAGCCCCAGCATTTT.

The gene calls are TRBV5-1 and TRBJ2-3, with unresolved D. Germline V CDR1 and CDR2: SGHRS, YFSETQ. The CDR3 is 12 amino acids. Trimming took 4 bases from V and 3 from J, leaving 6 bases between them. The CDR3 coding sequence is TGCGCCAGCAGCAGCGAAACAGATACGCAGTATTTT. Translated: CASSSETDTQYF.

The rearrangement uses TRBV21-1 and TRBJ1-1; the D call of TRBD1 is as the table states it, not checked on the DNA. TRBV21-1 is annotated as a pseudogene. This CDR3 is 13 amino acids long. DNA for the CDR3: TGTGCCAGCAGCAAATCACACCACACTGAAGCTTTCTTT. Amino acids: CASSKSHHTEAFF.

The chain recombines TRBV5-1 with TRBJ1-1, with TRBD1 matching 9 bases. From germline, CDR1 is SGHRS and CDR2 YFSETQ. V trimming: 4 bases; J trimming: 6 bases; junction bases outside the gene matches: 7. This CDR3 is 14 amino acids long. CDR3 bases: TGCGCCAGCAGCCCCGGGACAGGGACCCCTGAAGCTTTCTTT. It yields the protein CASSPGTGTPEAFF.

The chain carries TRBV6-6 and TRBJ1-1, with D maybe TRBD1 (5 bases). The CDR3 is 13 residues long. Between the trimmed V and J ends, which lost 7 bases and 1 base, there was a span of 10 bases. In germline, CDR1 is MNHNY, CDR2 SVGAGI (reference sequence). The CDR3 coding sequence is TGTGCCAGCAACTTCAGGGAGAACACTGAAGCTTTCTTT. Translated: CASNFRENTEAFF.

This chain connects TRBV2 to TRBJ1-1; weak D call: TRBD1 (6 bases). Germline loops: CDR1 SNHLY, CDR2 FYNNEI. Trimming removed 4 bases at V and 11 bases at J, with 11 bases between. CDR3 size: 11 residues. The CDR3 nucleotides read TGTGCCAGCAGTGGGACAGTGAAGGCTTTCTTT. Translated: CASSGTVKAFF.

The rearrangement uses TRBV14 and TRBJ2-1; 9 bases align to TRBD1. The germline gives CDR1 SGHDN, CDR2 FVKESK. This CDR3 is built from 13 residues. V was pared by 8 bases and J by 5 bases, with 4 bases of the junction left unmatched. The CDR3 here is CASDRGTNNEQFF. CDR3 sequence (DNA): TGTGCCAGCGACAGGGGGACCAACAATGAGCAGTTCTTC.

This sequence joins TRBV5-1 and TRBJ2-5; TRBD1 aligns across 10 bases. CDR1 and CDR2 from the germline V gene are SGHRS and YFSETQ. The CDR3 runs 14 residues. The J segment lost 5 bases and the V segment lost 6 bases, leaving 7 bases of the junction unmatched. The CDR3 bases are TGCGCCAGCAACCGGGACAGGGGCGCGGAGACCCAGTACTTC. Translated: CASNRDRGAETQYF.

The V gene is TRBV7-2, the J gene TRBJ2-1; the D gene is possibly TRBD2 (5 bases). The CDR3 covers 13 residues. V gave up 4 bases and J gave up 8 bases, with 12 bases separating them. CDR1 is SGHTA, CDR2 FQGNSA, per germline. This CDR3 is CASSSGWLYEQFF. CDR3 bases: TGTGCCAGCAGCTCGGGATGGTTGTATGAGCAGTTCTTC. The variable domain in full, completed from reference TRBV7-2 and TRBJ2-1, reads GAGVSQSPSNKVTEKGKDVELRCDPISGHTALYWYRQSLGQGLEFLIYFQGNSAPDKSGLPSDRFSAERTGGSVSTLTIQRTQQEDSAVYLCASSSGWLYEQFFGPGTRLTVL.

The rearrangement links TRBV29-1 to TRBJ2-1; TRBD2 agrees at 11 bases. The CDR3 runs to 14 residues. The J segment lost 10 bases and the V segment lost 4 bases, leaving 9 bases of the junction unmatched. Germline V lookup: CDR1 SQVTM, CDR2 ANQGSEA. CDR3 region: CSVGIAGGPGEQFF. CDR3 nucleotide sequence: TGCAGCGTTGGGATAGCGGGGGGGCCGGGGGAGCAGTTCTTC.

The rearrangement uses TRBV5-6 and TRBJ2-1; no clear D. Between the trimmed V and J ends, which lost 2 bases and 7 bases, there was a span of 7 bases. Per the germline V gene, CDR1 is SGHDT and CDR2 is YYEEEE. There are 12 residues in the CDR3. CDR3 DNA: TGTGCCAGCAGCTTTGGGCTGAATGAGCAGTTCTTC. Translation gives CASSFGLNEQFF.

The chain carries TRBV5-1 and TRBJ2-5; a weak D match, TRBD2 (5 bases). Germline CDR1 and CDR2: SGHRS and YFSETQ. This CDR3 spans 13 amino acids. V lost 2 bases, J lost 3 bases, and 8 bases lay in between. The CDR3 here is CASSLNGEETQYF. CDR3 nucleotide sequence: TGCGCCAGCAGCTTAAACGGGGAAGAGACCCAGTACTTC.

CDR3 DNA: TGTGCCAGCAGCGTAGGTATTGCTGGAAACACCATATATTTT. Amino acids: CASSVGIAGNTIYF. The chain has TRBV9 and TRBJ1-3; D is unclear. V lost 0 bases and J lost 2, with 6 bases in between. The CDR3 spans 14 residues. CDR1 SGDLS and CDR2 YYNGEE come from the germline V gene.

The J gene is TRBJ1-2, the V gene TRBV11-2, with 9 nucleotides matching TRBD1. Losses at the gene ends were 6 bases for V and 1 base for J; bases not matched to a gene: 3. The CDR3 consists of 14 residues. Germline V gives CDR1 SGHAT, CDR2 FQNNGV. As DNA, the CDR3 is TGTGCCAGCAGAGGGACAGGGTTTAACTATGGCTACACCTTC. This encodes CASRGTGFNYGYTF.

V and J are TRBV19 and TRBJ2-7, with 8 positions matching TRBD2. Germline CDR1 LNHDA, CDR2 SQIVND (reference sequence). There are 15 residues in the CDR3. V lost 5 bases, J lost 3 bases, and 9 bases stayed unmatched. The CDR3 reads CASSVGSGILYEQYF. CDR3 coding DNA: TGTGCCAGTAGTGTGGGTAGCGGGATCCTCTACGAGCAGTACTTC.